This TCR beta chain was captured in a study of cytomegalovirus exposure and HLA in healthy donors. Study details: Earlier findings included over 90 million unique TCR beta sequences obtained from 150 million to 200 million T cells.

The CDR3 extends over 12 amino acids. V was pared by 5 bases and J by 4 bases, with 8 bases between. Germline V CDR1 and CDR2: SGHAT, FQNNGV. With 60 Vbeta and 13 Jbeta primers, the PCR was carried out. The protocol was immunoSEQ multiplex PCR, while the TCRdb copy is restricted to in-frame clones and leaves out a portion. The sample lists approximately 160,000 clones, 77% occurring once. The chain employs TRBV11-2 and TRBJ2-5; D is perhaps TRBD1 (6 bases). The receptor comes from a woman aged 25-40 years in good health and CMV-seropositive. Sequencing was carried out using PBMCs. CDR3 bases: TGTGCCAGCAGCGACAGGAGAGAGACCCAGTACTTC. Protein product: CASSDRRETQYF.